This entry lists 20 T cell receptor beta chains sequenced from one sample in a study of shared clonotypes between healthy human individuals. TCRdb's table, derived via immunoSEQ multiplex PCR, lists solely in-frame clones and lacks some. The sample yields more than 2,000,000 clones, roughly nine tenths seen once. The specimen sequenced was naive CD4+ T cells sorted from blood. Subset specified: CD45RA+ positively selected. These receptor sequences come from a man aged 18 to 29 in good health.

This clone was picked up one time. V and J are TRBV2 and TRBJ2-5; no definite D call. The V gene's germline CDR1 is SNHLY and CDR2 FYNNEI. V was shortened by 6 bases and J by 13 bases, with 12 bases between the two germline ends. This CDR3 has 10 amino acids. The CDR3 loop is CASRSFLGYF. Here the CDR3 DNA reads TGTGCCAGCAGGTCTTTCCTTGGGTACTTC.

The genes are TRBV30 and TRBJ2-5; 7 bases map to TRBD1. The end of the DNA fits TRBJ2-7 better, so the J call may be wrong. The CDR3 sequence is 12 residues long. Germline CDR1 GTSNPN, CDR2 SVGIG (reference sequence). The CDR3 loop reads CALRTGAYEQYF. In DNA form, the CDR3 reads TGTGCCCTCCGTACAGGGGCCTACGAGCAGTACTTC.

Concerning this clone itself: Other DNA sequences in the same sample also yield this CDR3. The chain carries TRBV2 and TRBJ1-2; 7 bases match TRBD1. CDR1 is SNHLY, CDR2 FYNNEI, per germline. This CDR3 is built from 14 residues. V was clipped by 4 bases and J by 2 bases; unmatched bases: 4. The CDR3 DNA is TGTGCCAGCAGTGCGGACAGGTTCAACTATGGCTACACCTTC. Translated: CASSADRFNYGYTF.

This chain links TRBV29-1 with TRBJ2-5; perhaps TRBD1 as D (6 bases). Germline lookup yields CDR1 SQVTM and CDR2 ANQGSEA. The germline V and J ends were trimmed by 6 bases and 5 bases, with 16 bases remaining between them. The CDR3 extends over 13 amino acids. CDR3 in amino acids: CSVDETGLETQYF. The CDR3 DNA reads TGCAGCGTCGACGAAACAGGGTTGGAGACCCAGTACTTC.

The V gene is TRBV5-4, the J gene TRBJ2-2, with D uncertain. Germline values: CDR1 SGHNT, CDR2 YYREEE (reference sequence). This CDR3 contains 14 residues. The V and J ends lost 7 bases and 4 bases respectively, with 14 bases between them. Here the CDR3 reads CASGPLGLTGELFF. The CDR3 bases are TGTGCCAGCGGCCCCTTGGGCCTCACCGGGGAGCTGTTTTTT.

J is TRBJ2-7 and V is TRBV29-1, with TRBD1 matching over 9 bases. From germline, CDR1 is SQVTM and CDR2 ANQGSEA. CDR3 length: 15 amino acids. V was clipped by 4 bases and J by 5 bases; unmatched bases: 12. CDR3 bases: TGCAGCGTTGGGGCCGGGACAGGGAGTCCGGACGAGCAGTACTTC. As protein: CSVGAGTGSPDEQYF.

DNA of the CDR3: TGTGCCAGCCTCCCCTACGAGCAGTACTTC. Residues: CASLPYEQYF. This rearrangement joins TRBV12-1 to TRBJ2-7; no check of the table's D call, TRBD2, against the DNA was made. TRBV12-1 is given as a pseudogene. The CDR3 spans 10 residues.

This chain joins TRBV5-1 and TRBJ1-1; D gene ambiguous. CDR3 length: 12 amino acids. Germline V gives CDR1 SGHRS, CDR2 YFSETQ. Trimming pared 0 bases from V and 7 bases from J, leaving 7 bases between. CDR3 loop: CASSLERDEAFF. DNA of the CDR3: TGCGCCAGCAGCTTGGAAAGGGATGAAGCTTTCTTT.

CDR3 region: CASTGQGASSYNEQFF. DNA of the CDR3: TGTGCCAGCACAGGTCAGGGGGCTAGCTCCTACAATGAGCAGTTCTTC. V and J are TRBV2 and TRBJ2-1, with 8 bases lining up with TRBD1. CDR1 SNHLY and CDR2 FYNNEI come from the germline V gene. J lost 0 bases, V lost 7 bases, and 8 bases had no gene match. This CDR3 spans 16 amino acids.

The rearrangement uses TRBV11-3 and TRBJ2-7; tentatively, D is TRBD1 (6 bases). The germline V gene encodes CDR1 SGHNT and CDR2 YENEEA. The CDR3 loop spans 14 amino acids. V gave up 2 bases and J gave up 3 bases, with 11 bases separating them. The CDR3 reads CASSLSQGNYEQYF. CDR3 DNA sequence: TGTGCCAGCAGCTTAAGCCAGGGGAACTACGAGCAGTACTTC.

The J gene is TRBJ2-3, the V gene TRBV29-1; D not resolved. CDR3 length: 11 residues. The germline gives CDR1 SQVTM, CDR2 ANQGSEA. V shed 6 bases and J shed 6 bases, with 10 bases lying between them. CDR3 nucleotides: TGCAGCGTGGCCGGCGGTGATACGCAGTATTTT. It codes for CSVAGGDTQYF.

This chain uses TRBV25-1 with TRBJ2-7; 10 positions agree with TRBD2. Germline assignment: CDR1 MGHDK and CDR2 SYGVNS. Germline trimming cut 6 bases from V and 3 bases from J; bases unmatched to any gene: 8. The CDR3 totals 15 residues. The CDR3 sequence: CASRASGGKGYEQYF. CDR3 nucleotide sequence: TGTGCCAGCAGAGCTAGCGGGGGTAAAGGCTACGAGCAGTACTTC.

The genes are TRBV6-1 and TRBJ1-2; possible D gene TRBD1, 5 bases. V was cut by 7 bases and J by 2 bases, with 11 bases left in between. Germline assignment: CDR1 MNHNS and CDR2 SASEGT. CDR3 length: 13 amino acids. The CDR3 reads CASTRTYNYGYTF. The CDR3 DNA reads TGTGCCAGCACCAGGACATACAACTATGGCTACACCTTC.

The chain carries TRBV28 and TRBJ2-1; D remains unclear. The germline CDR1 and CDR2 sequences are MDHEN and SYDVKM. The CDR3 has 13 amino acids. V lost 5 bases, J lost 6 bases, and 11 bases lay in between. CDR3 sequence (DNA): TGTGCCAGCAGTCCCCGGGTAGTCAATGAGCAGTTCTTC. It codes for CASSPRVVNEQFF.

The V gene is TRBV4-1, the J gene TRBJ2-5; D is unresolved. The CDR3 consists of 14 residues. V dropped 0 bases and J dropped 5 bases, with 10 bases sitting between them. The germline V gene has CDR1 MGHRA and CDR2 YSYEKL. The CDR3 nucleotides are TGCGCCAGCAGCCAAGAAACGTTTGACGAGACCCAGTACTTC. It codes for CASSQETFDETQYF.

The chain recombines TRBV9 with TRBJ2-2; no definite D call. The CDR3 extends over 14 amino acids. The ends were cut back, 9 bases at V and 7 bases at J, with 19 bases in the middle. Germline V gene lookup returns CDR1 SGDLS and CDR2 YYNGEE. The CDR3, as DNA: TGTGCCACCGGTCGGTTAGAAACCGGCGGGGAGCTGTTTTTT. Protein product: CATGRLETGGELFF.

The chain uses TRBV7-2 and TRBJ2-4; 10 bases are a match to TRBD2. Germline assignment: CDR1 SGHTA and CDR2 FQGNSA. The CDR3 is made up of 16 amino acids. With V trimmed by 5 bases and J by 6 bases, 10 bases remained unmatched. Here the CDR3 reads CASSPRGLAAGNIQYF. The CDR3 DNA reads TGTGCCAGCAGCCCGAGAGGACTAGCGGCAGGAAACATTCAGTACTTC.

The chain recombines TRBV5-1 with TRBJ2-7; 11 bases are a match to TRBD2. Looked up from germline, CDR1 is SGHRS and CDR2 is YFSETQ. Trimming at V came to 1 base and at J to 7 bases, leaving 7 bases not matched to a gene. The CDR3 contains 15 residues. CDR3 loop: CASSLKLAGVEEQYF. CDR3 nucleotide sequence: TGCGCCAGCAGCTTGAAACTAGCGGGAGTTGAAGAGCAGTACTTC. Full variable domain (rest looked up from reference TRBV5-1 and TRBJ2-7): KAGVTQTPRYLIKTRGQQVTLSCSPISGHRSVSWYQQTPGQGLQFLFEYFSETQRNKGNFPGRFSGRQFSNSRSEMNVSTLELGDSALYLCASSLKLAGVEEQYFGPGTRLTVT.

V and J are TRBV5-1 and TRBJ1-1, with D tentatively TRBD1 (6 bases). V lost 1 base and J lost 6, with 16 bases in between. Germline V lookup: CDR1 SGHRS, CDR2 YFSETQ. The CDR3 is 15 amino acids. The CDR3 region has the DNA TGCGCCAGCAGCTTGAGGCCGGGGGCGATTGCTGAAGCTTTCTTT. This encodes CASSLRPGAIAEAFF.

This sequence joins TRBV4-1 and TRBJ2-1, with 7 nucleotides matching TRBD2. There are 19 residues in the CDR3. Per the germline V gene, CDR1 is MGHRA and CDR2 is YSYEKL. Trimming cost V 5 bases and J 4 bases; bases outside gene matches: 20. The CDR3 coding sequence is TGCGCCAGCAGCGCAAGAAACGCGGGGGACCCGGCTCTGTACAATGAGCAGTTCTTC. As protein: CASSARNAGDPALYNEQFF.